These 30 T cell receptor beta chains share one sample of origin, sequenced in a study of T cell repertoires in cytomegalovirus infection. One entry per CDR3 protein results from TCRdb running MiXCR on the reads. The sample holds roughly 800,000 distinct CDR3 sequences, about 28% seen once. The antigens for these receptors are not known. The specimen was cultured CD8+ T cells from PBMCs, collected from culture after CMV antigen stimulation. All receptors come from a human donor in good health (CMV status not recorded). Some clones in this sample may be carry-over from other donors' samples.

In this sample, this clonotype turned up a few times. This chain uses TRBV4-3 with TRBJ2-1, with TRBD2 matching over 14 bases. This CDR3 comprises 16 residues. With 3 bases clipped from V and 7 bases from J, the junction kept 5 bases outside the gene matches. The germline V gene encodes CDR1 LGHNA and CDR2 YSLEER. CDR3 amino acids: CASSQEGLAGDNEQFF. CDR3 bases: TGCGCCAGCAGCCAGGAGGGACTAGCGGGGGATAATGAGCAGTTCTTC.

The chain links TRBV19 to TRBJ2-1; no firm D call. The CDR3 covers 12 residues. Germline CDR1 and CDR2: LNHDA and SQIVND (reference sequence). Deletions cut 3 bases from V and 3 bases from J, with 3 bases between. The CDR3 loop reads CASSMIYNEQFF. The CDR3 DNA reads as TGTGCCAGTAGTATGATCTACAATGAGCAGTTCTTC.

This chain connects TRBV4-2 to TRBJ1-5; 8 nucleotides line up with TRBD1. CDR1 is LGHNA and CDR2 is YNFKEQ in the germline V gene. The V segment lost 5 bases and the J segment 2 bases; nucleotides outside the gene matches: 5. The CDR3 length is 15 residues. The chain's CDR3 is CASSSDRAGNQPQHF. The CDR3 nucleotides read TGTGCCAGCAGCTCGGACAGGGCGGGCAATCAGCCCCAGCATTTT.

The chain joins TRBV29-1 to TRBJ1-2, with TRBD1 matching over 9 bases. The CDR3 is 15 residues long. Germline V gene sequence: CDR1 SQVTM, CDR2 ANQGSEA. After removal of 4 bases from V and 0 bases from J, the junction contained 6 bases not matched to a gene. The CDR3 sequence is CSVVGTGSTNYGYTF. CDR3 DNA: TGCAGCGTTGTCGGGACAGGGTCGACTAACTATGGCTACACCTTC.

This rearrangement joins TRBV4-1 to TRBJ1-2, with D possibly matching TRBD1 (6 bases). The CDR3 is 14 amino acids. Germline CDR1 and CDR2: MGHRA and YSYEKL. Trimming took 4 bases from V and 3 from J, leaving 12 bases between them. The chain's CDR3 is CASSPQGSDYGYTF. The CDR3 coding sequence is TGCGCCAGCAGCCCACAGGGATCCGACTATGGCTACACCTTC.

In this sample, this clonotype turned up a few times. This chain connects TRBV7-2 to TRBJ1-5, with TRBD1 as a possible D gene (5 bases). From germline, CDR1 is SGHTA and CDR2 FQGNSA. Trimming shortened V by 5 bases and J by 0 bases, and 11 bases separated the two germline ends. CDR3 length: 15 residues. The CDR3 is CASSRDGTSNQPQHF. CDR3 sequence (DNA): TGTGCCAGCAGCAGGGACGGCACTAGCAATCAGCCCCAGCATTTT.

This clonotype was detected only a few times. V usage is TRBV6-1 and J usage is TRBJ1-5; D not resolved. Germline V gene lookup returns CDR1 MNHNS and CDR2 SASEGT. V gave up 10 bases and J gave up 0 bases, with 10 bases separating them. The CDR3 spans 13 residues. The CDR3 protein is CATSRNSNQPQHF. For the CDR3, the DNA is TGTGCCACCTCAAGAAATAGCAATCAGCCCCAGCATTTT.

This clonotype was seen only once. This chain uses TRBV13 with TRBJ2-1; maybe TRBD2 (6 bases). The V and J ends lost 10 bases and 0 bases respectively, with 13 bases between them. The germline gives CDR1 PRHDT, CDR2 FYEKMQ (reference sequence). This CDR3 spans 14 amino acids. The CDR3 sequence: CATSDGSSYNEQFF. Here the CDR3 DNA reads TGTGCCACCTCAGACGGGAGCTCCTACAATGAGCAGTTCTTC.

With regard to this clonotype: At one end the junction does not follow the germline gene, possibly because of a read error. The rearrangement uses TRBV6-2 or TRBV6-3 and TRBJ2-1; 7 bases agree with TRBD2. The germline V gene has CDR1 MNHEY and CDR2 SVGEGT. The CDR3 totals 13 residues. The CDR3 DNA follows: TGTACCAGCACTCACGGGGGGATAAATGAGCAGTTCTTC. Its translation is CTSTHGGINEQFF.

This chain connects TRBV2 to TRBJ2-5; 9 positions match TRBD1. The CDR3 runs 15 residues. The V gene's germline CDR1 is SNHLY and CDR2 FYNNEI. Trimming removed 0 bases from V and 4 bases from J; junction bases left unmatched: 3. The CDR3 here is CASSEAGQGGETQYF. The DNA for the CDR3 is TGTGCCAGCAGTGAAGCGGGACAGGGCGGAGAGACCCAGTACTTC.

The CDR3 loop reads CASSLSGAQPQHF. The CDR3 nucleotides are TGTGCCAGCAGCTTATCTGGGGCCCAGCCCCAGCATTTT. This chain joins TRBV11-2 and TRBJ1-5, with D possibly being TRBD1 (5 bases). The germline gives CDR1 SGHAT, CDR2 FQNNGV. The CDR3 sequence is 13 residues long. V lost 2 bases to trimming and J lost 7 bases, with 9 bases between them.

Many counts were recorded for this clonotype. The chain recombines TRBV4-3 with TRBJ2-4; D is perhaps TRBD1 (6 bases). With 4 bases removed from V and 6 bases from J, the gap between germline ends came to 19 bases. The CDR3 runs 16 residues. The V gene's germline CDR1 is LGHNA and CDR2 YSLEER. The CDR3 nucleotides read TGCGCCAGCAGCCTCTCGGGACAAATTAGGGGAAACATTCAGTACTTC. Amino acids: CASSLSGQIRGNIQYF.

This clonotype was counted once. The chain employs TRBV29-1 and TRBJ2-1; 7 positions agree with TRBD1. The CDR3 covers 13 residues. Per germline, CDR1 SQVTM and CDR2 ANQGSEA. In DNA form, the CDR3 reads TGCCTCACAGGGGAATCCTCCTACAATGAGCAGTTCTTC. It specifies CLTGESSYNEQFF.

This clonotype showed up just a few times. CDR3 loop: CSVQARVATNEKLFF. The CDR3 DNA follows: TGCAGTGTCCAGGCCCGGGTTGCAACTAATGAAAAACTGTTTTTT. V gene TRBV20-1 combines with J gene TRBJ1-4, with D unclear. The CDR3 runs 15 residues. The germline V gene has CDR1 DFQATT and CDR2 SNEGSKA (reference sequence). Trimming stripped 7 bases from V and 0 bases from J, with 15 bases between.

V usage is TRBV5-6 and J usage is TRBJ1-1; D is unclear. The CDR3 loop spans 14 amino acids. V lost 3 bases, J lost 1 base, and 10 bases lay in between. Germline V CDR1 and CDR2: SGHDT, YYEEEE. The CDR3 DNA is TGTGCCAGCAGCTCCCTGGTCGCGAACACTGAAGCTTTCTTT. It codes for CASSSLVANTEAFF.

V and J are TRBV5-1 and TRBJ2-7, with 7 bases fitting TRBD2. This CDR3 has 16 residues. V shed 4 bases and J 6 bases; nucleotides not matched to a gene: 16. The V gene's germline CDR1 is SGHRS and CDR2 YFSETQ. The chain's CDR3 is CASSLWSSGILGEQYF. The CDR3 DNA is TGCGCCAGCAGCCTGTGGTCAAGCGGGATTCTAGGCGAGCAGTACTTC.

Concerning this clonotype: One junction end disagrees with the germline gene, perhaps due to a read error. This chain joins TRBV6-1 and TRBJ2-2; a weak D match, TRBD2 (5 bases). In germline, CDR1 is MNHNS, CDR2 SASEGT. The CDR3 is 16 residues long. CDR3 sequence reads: CASSEKLGFSPGKLFF. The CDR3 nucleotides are TGTGCCAGCAGTGAAAAACTAGGTTTTTCTCCCGGGAAGCTGTTTTTT.

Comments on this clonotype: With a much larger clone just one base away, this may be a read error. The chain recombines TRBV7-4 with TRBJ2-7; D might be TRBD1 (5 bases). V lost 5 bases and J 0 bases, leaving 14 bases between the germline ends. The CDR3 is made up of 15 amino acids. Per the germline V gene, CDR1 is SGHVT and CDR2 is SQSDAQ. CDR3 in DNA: TGTGCCAGCAGCCCTAGGGGCGAGATCTCCTACGAGCAGTACTTC. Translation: CASSPRGEISYEQYF.

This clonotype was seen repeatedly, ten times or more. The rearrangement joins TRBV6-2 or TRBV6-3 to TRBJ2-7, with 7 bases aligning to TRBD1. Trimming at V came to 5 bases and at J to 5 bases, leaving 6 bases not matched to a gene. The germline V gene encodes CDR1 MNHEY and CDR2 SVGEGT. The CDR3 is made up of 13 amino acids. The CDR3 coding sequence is TGTGCCAGCAGTCTTGGGACAGTTAACGAGCAGTACGTC. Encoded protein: CASSLGTVNEQYV.

The CDR3 sequence is CASSPTGFGNTIYF. The CDR3 bases are TGTGCCAGCAGTCCTACAGGGTTCGGAAACACCATATATTTT. The rearrangement links TRBV6-6 to TRBJ1-3; D may be TRBD1 (6 bases). This CDR3 comprises 14 residues. Deletions cut 5 bases from V and 4 bases from J, with 12 bases between. The germline V gene has CDR1 MNHNY and CDR2 SVGAGI (reference sequence).

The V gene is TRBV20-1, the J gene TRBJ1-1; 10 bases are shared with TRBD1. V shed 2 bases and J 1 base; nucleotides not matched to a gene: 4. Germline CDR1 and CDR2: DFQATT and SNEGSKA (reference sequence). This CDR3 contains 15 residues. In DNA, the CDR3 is TGCAGTGCTAGAAATAGACAGGGGGCGAACACTGAAGCTTTCTTT. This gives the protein CSARNRQGANTEAFF.

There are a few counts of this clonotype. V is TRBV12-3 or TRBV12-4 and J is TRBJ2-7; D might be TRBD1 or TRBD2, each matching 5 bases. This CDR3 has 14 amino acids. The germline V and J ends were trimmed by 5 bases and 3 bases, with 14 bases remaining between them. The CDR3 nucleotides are TGTGCCAGCAGTCCCCAACCTGGGGGCTACGAGCAGTACGTC. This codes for CASSPQPGGYEQYV.

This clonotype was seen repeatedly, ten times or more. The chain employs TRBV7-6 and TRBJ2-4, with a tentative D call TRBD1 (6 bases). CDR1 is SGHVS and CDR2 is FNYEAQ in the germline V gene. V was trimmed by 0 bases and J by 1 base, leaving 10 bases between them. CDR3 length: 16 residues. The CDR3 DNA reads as TGTGCCAGCAGCTTAGCAGGGCAGGGGGCCAAAAACATTCAGTACTTC. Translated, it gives CASSLAGQGAKNIQYF.

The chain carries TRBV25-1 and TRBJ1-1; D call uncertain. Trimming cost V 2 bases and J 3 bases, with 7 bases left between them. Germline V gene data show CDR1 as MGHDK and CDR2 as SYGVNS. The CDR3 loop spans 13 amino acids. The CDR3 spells CASSEVTDTEAFF. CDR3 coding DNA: TGTGCCAGCAGTGAAGTCACAGACACTGAAGCTTTCTTT.

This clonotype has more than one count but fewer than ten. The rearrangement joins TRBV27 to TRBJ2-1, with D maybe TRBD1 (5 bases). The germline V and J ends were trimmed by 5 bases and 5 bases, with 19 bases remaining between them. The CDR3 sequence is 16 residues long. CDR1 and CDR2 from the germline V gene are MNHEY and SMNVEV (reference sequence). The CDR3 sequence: CASSPRVRLLDNEQFF. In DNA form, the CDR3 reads TGTGCCAGCAGTCCCAGGGTACGTCTGTTAGACAATGAGCAGTTCTTC.

The CDR3 DNA is TGTGCCACCAGCAGAGATCTGACGGGACAGCCGGAGTTCGGGCAGTACTTC. Residues: CATSRDLTGQPEFGQYF. The chain combines TRBV15 with TRBJ2-7, with 7 bases aligning to TRBD1. CDR1 and CDR2 (germline): LNHNV, YYDKDF (reference sequence). The CDR3 is 17 amino acids. V dropped 0 bases and J dropped 9; count of bases not matched to a gene: 17.

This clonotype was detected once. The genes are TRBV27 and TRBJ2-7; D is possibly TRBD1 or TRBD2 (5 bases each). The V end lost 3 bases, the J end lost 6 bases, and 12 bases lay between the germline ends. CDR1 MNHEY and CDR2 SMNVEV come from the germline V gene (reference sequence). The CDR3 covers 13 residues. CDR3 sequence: CASSFGGIGEQYF. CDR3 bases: TGTGCCAGCAGTTTTGGGGGTATTGGCGAGCAGTACTTC.

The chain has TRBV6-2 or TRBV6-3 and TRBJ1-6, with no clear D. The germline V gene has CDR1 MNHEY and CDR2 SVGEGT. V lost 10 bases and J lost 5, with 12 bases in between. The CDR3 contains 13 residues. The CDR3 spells CAIRLVNNSPLHF. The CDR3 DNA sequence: TGTGCCATCCGTTTGGTAAATAATTCACCCCTCCACTTT.

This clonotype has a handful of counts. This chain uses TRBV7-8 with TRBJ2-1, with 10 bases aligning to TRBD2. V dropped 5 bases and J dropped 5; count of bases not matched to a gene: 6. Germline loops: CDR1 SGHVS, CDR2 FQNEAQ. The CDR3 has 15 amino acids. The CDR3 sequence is CASSRTSGINNEQFF. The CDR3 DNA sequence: TGTGCCAGCAGCCGCACTAGCGGGATTAACAATGAGCAGTTCTTC.

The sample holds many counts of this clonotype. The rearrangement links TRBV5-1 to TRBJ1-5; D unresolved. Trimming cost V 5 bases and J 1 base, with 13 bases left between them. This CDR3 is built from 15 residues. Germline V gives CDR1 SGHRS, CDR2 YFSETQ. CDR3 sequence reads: CASRAVYGSNQPQHF. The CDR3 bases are TGCGCCAGCAGAGCGGTATACGGGAGCAATCAGCCCCAGCATTTT. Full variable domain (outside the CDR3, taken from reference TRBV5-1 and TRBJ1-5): KAGVTQTPRYLIKTRGQQVTLSCSPISGHRSVSWYQQTPGQGLQFLFEYFSETQRNKGNFPGRFSGRQFSNSRSEMNVSTLELGDSALYLCASRAVYGSNQPQHFGDGTRLSIL.